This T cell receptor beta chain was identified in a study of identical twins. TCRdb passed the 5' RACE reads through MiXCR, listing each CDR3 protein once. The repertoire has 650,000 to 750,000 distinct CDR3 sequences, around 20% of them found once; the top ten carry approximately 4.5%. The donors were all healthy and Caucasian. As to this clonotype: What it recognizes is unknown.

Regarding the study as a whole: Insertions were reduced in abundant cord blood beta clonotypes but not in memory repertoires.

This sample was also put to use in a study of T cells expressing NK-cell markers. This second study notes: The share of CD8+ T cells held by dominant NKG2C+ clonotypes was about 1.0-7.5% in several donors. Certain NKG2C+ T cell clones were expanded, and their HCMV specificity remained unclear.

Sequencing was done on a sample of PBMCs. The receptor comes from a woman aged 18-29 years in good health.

The DNA for the CDR3 is TGTGCCAGCAGCTTAGCGACAGGGGTGAATACGCAGTATTTT. Protein sequence: CASSLATGVNTQYF. This chain links TRBV7-2 with TRBJ2-3; 8 bases match TRBD1. With 0 bases clipped from V and 7 bases from J, the junction kept 3 bases outside the gene matches. Looked up from germline, CDR1 is SGHTA and CDR2 is FQGNSA. This CDR3 spans 14 amino acids.